This TCR beta chain originates from a study of shared clonotypes between healthy human individuals. Study-level results: Sequencing depth was predicted to influence how clonotypes are shared among donors. A small donor pool kept down the genetic and exposure-history diversity that was represented.

Germline trimming cut 0 bases from V and 7 bases from J; bases unmatched to any gene: 18. Germline V CDR1 and CDR2: KGHSH, LQKENI. The CDR3 consists of 18 residues. Naivety among CD8 cells was defined by CD45RO negativity and positive CCR7 selection, thereby excluding terminally differentiated effector memory CD45RA+ cells. Of note for this clone: Its antigen is currently unknown.

TCRdb keeps only in-frame clones here, not all; method: immunoSEQ multiplex PCR. The table includes roughly 2 million clones, about 95% detected once. The sequence was collected from a man aged 18 to 29 in good health. The chain employs TRBV18 and TRBJ2-7; 7 bases map to TRBD1. The sequenced sample consisted of naive CD8+ T cells sorted from blood. For the CDR3, the DNA is TGTGCCAGCTCACCACCCTCCGGGACAGAACAAAGCTGGAGGGAGCAGTACTTC. This codes for CASSPPSGTEQSWREQYF.